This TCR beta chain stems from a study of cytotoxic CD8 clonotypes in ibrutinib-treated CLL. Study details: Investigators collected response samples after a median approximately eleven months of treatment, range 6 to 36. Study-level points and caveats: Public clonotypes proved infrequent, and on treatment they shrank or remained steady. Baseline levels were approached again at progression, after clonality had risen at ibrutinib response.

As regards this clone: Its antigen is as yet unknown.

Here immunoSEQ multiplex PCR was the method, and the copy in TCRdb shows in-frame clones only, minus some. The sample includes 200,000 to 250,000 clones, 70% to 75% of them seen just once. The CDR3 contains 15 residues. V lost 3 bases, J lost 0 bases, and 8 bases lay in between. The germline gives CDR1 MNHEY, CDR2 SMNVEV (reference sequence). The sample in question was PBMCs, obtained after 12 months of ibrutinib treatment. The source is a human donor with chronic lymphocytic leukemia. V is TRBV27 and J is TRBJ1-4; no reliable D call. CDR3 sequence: CASSFKRATNEKLFF. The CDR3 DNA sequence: TGTGCCAGCAGTTTCAAGAGGGCAACTAATGAAAAACTGTTTTTT. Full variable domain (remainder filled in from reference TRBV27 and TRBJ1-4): EAQVTQNPRYLITVTGKKLTVTCSQNMNHEYMSWYRQDPGLGLRQIYYSMNVEVTDKGDVPEGYKVSRKEKRNFPLILESPSPNQTSLYFCASSFKRATNEKLFFGSGTQLSVL.